The clone carrying this T cell receptor beta chain was observed at least ten times. After constant-region reverse-primer amplification, full-length variable regions underwent semi-nested PCR with Nested Universal Primer A. One entry per CDR3 protein, called by TCRdb with MiXCR from the 5' RACE reads. The sample has tens of thousands of distinct CDR3 sequences; approximately 23% are singletons. This CDR3 is built from 13 residues. The V gene lost 6 bases and the J gene lost 7 bases, with 13 bases spanning the gap. CDR1 LNHNV and CDR2 YYDKDF come from the germline V gene (reference sequence). The sorted Tregs were CD4+CD25+CD127-/low cells.

Source material: Tregs sorted from a lymph node. The TCR comes from a female donor with breast cancer. V gene TRBV15 combines with J gene TRBJ2-1; D possibly corresponds to TRBD2 (5 bases). In DNA form, the CDR3 reads TGTGCCACCAGAGGGAGAGCGGAAAATGAGCAGTTCTTC. This sequence encodes CATRGRAENEQFF.